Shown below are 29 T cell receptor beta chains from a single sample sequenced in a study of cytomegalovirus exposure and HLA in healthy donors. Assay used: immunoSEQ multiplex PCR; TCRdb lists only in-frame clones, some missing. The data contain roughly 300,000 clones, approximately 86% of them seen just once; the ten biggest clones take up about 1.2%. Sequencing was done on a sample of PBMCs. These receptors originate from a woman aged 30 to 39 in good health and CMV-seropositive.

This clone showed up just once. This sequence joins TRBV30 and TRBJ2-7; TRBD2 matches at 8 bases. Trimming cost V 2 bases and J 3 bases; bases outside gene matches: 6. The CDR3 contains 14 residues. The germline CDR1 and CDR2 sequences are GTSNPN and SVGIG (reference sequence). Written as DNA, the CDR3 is TGTGCCTGGAGTACCCGGGGGGGAGGCTACGAGCAGTACTTC. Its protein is CAWSTRGGGYEQYF.

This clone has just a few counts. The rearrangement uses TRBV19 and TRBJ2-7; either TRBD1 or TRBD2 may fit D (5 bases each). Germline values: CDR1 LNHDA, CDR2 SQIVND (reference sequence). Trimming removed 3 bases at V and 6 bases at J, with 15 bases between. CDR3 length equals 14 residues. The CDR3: CASSISHWGPEQYF. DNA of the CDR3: TGTGCCAGTAGTATCTCGCATTGGGGACCCGAGCAGTACTTC.

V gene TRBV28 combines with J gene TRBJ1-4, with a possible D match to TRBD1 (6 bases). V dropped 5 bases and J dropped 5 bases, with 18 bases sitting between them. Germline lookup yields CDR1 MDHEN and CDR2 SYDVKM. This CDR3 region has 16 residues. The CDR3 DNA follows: TGTGCCAGCAGTCGACCCAACCAGGGGACGAATGAAAAACTGTTTTTT. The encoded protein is CASSRPNQGTNEKLFF.

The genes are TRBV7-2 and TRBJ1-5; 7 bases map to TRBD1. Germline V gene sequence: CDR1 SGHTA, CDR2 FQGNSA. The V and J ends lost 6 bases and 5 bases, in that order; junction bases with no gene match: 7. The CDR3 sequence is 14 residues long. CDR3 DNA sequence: TGTGCCAGCAGTACAGGGGACCGGTATCAGCCCCAGCATTTT. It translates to CASSTGDRYQPQHF.

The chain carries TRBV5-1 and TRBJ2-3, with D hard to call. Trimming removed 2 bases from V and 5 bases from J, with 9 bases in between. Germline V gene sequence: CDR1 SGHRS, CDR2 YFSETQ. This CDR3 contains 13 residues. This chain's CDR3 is CASSLRERDTQYF. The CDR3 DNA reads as TGCGCCAGCAGCTTAAGAGAGAGAGATACGCAGTATTTT.

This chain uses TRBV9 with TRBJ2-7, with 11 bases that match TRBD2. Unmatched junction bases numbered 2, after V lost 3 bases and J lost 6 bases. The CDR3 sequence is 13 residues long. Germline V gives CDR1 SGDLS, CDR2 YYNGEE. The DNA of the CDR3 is TGTGCCAGCAGCGCGACTAGCGGGACCGAGCAGTACTTC. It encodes CASSATSGTEQYF.

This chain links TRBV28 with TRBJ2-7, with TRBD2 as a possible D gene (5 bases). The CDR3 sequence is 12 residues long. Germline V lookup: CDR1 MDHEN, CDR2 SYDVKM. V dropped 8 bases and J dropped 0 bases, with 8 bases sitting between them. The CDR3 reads CASRAVSYEQYF. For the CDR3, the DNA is TGTGCCAGCCGAGCGGTCTCCTACGAGCAGTACTTC. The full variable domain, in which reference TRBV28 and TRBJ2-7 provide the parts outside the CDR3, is DVKVTQSSRYLVKRTGEKVFLECVQDMDHENMFWYRQDPGLGLRLIYFSYDVKMKEKGDIPEGYSVSREKKERFSLILESASTNQTSMYLCASRAVSYEQYFGPGTRLTVT.

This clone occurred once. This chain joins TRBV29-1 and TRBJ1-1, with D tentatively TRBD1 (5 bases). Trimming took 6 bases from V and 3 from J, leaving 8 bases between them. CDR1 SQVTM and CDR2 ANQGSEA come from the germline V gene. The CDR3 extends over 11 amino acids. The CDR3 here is CSVGRDTEAFF. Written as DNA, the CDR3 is TGCAGCGTCGGCAGGGACACTGAAGCTTTCTTT. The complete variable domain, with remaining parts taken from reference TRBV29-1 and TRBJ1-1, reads SAVISQKPSRDICQRGTSLTIQCQVDSQVTMMFWYRQQPGQSLTLIATANQGSEATYESGFVIDKFPISRPNLTFSTLTVSNMSPEDSSIYLCSVGRDTEAFFGQGTRLTVV.

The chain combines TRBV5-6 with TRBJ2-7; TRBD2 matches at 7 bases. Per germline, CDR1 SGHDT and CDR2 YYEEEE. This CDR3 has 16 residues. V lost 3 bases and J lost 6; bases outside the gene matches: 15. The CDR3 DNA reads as TGTGCCAGCAGCTCCTATCAGGGAGGGGTTGCAATCGAGCAGTACTTC. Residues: CASSSYQGGVAIEQYF.

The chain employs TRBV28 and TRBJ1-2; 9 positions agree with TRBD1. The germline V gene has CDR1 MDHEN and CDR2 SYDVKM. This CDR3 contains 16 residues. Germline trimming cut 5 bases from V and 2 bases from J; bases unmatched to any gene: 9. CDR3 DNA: TGTGCCAGCAGTCGTGGTCCGGGACAGGGAAACTATGGCTACACCTTC. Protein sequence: CASSRGPGQGNYGYTF.

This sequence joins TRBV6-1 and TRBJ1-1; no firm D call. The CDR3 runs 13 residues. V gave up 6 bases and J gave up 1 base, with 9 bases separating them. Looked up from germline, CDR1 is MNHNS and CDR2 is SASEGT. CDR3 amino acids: CASRRTENTEAFF. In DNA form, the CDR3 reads TGTGCCAGCAGACGAACAGAGAACACTGAAGCTTTCTTT.

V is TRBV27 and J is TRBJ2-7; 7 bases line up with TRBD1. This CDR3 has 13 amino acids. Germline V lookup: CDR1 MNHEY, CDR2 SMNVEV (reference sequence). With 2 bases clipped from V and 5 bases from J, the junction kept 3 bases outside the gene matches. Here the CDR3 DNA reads TGTGCCAGCAGTTTAAACAGGGGCCACGAGCAGTACTTC. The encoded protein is CASSLNRGHEQYF.

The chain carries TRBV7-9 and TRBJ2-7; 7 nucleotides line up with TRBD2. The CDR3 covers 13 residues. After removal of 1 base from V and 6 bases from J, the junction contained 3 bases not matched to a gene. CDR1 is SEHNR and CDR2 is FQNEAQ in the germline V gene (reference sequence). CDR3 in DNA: TGTGCCAGCAGCTTAGTTTCGGGAGGCGAGCAGTACTTC. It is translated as CASSLVSGGEQYF.

CDR3 region: CASSLVSGGDLTYEQYF. The CDR3 region has the DNA TGTGCCAGCAGCTTAGTGAGCGGGGGGGACTTAACCTACGAGCAGTACTTC. This chain links TRBV7-9 with TRBJ2-7; TRBD2 agrees at 10 bases. Looked up from germline, CDR1 is SEHNR and CDR2 is FQNEAQ (reference sequence). V shed 1 base, J shed 2 bases, and the junction held 8 bases outside the gene matches. The CDR3 contains 17 residues.

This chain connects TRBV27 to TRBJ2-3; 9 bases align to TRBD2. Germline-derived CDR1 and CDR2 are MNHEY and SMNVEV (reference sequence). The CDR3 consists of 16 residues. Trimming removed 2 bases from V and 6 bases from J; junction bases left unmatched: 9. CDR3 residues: CASSLMLAGRLDTQYF. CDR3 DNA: TGTGCCAGCAGTTTAATGCTAGCGGGGCGGCTGGATACGCAGTATTTT.

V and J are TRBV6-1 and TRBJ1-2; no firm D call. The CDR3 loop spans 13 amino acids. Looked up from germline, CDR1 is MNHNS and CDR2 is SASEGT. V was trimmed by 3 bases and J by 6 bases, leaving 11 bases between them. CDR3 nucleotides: TGTGCCAGCAGTGAGGTGCAGGTCAATGGCTACACCTTC. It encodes CASSEVQVNGYTF.

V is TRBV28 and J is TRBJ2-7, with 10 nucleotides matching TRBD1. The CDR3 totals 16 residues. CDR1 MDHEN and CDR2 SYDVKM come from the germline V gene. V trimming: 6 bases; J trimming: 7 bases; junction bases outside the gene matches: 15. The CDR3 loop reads CASSPGQPPGQGEQYF. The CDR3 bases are TGTGCCAGCAGCCCGGGCCAACCCCCGGGACAGGGGGAGCAGTACTTC.

This CDR3 reads CASSGRQGFEKLFF. Here the CDR3 DNA reads TGTGCCAGTAGTGGACGACAGGGCTTTGAAAAACTGTTTTTT. The chain combines TRBV19 with TRBJ1-4; 7 bases line up with TRBD1. J was trimmed by 7 bases and V by 5 bases; bases with no gene match: 7. Looked up from germline, CDR1 is LNHDA and CDR2 is SQIVND (reference sequence). This CDR3 comprises 14 residues.

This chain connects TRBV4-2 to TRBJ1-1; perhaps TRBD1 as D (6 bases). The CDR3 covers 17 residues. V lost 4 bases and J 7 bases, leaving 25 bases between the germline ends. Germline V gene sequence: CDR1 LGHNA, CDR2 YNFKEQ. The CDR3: CASSLDLLRTRDIEAFF. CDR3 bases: TGTGCCAGCAGCCTGGACCTTTTGAGGACCCGGGACATTGAAGCTTTCTTT.

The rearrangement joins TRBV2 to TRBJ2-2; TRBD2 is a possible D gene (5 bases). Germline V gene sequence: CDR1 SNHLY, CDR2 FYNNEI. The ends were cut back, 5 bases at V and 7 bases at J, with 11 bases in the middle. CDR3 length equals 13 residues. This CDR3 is CASSIGVGGELFF. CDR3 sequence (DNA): TGTGCCAGCAGTATCGGGGTCGGCGGGGAGCTGTTTTTT.

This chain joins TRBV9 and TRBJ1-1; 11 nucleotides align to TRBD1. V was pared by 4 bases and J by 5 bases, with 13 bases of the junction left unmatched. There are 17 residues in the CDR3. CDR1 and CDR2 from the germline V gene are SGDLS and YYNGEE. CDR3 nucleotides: TGTGCCAGCAGCACCCCAGGACAGGGGGCTGGTGGAACTGAAGCTTTCTTT. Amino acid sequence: CASSTPGQGAGGTEAFF.

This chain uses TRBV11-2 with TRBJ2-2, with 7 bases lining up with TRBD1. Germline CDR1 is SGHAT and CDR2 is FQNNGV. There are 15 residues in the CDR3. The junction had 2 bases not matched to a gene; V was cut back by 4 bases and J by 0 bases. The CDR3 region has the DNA TGTGCCAGCAGCTCGGGGACAGCGAACACCGGGGAGCTGTTTTTT. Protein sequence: CASSSGTANTGELFF.

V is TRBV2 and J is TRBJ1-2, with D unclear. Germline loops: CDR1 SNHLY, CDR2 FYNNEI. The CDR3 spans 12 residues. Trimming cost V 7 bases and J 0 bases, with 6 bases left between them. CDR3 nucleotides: TGTGCCAGCATCCTAGCTAACTATGGCTACACCTTC. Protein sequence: CASILANYGYTF.

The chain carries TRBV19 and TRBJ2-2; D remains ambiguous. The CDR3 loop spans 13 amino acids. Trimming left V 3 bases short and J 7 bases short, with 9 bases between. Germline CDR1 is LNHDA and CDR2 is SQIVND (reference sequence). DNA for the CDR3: TGTGCCAGTAGTATTCGCCCGAACGGGGAGCTGTTTTTT. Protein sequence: CASSIRPNGELFF.

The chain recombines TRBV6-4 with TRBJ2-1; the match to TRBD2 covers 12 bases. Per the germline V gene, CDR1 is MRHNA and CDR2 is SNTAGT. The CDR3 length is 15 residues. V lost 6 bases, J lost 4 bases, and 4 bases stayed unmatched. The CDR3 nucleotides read TGTGCCAGCAGCGCACTAGCGGGGGGATACAATGAGCAGTTCTTC. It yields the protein CASSALAGGYNEQFF.

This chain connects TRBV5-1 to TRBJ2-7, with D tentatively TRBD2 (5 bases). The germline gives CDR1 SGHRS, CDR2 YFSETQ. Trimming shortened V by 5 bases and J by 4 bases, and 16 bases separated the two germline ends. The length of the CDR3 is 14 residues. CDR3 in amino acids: CASSNSLRGYEQYF. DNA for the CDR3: TGCGCCAGCAGTAATTCACTCCGAGGGTACGAGCAGTACTTC.

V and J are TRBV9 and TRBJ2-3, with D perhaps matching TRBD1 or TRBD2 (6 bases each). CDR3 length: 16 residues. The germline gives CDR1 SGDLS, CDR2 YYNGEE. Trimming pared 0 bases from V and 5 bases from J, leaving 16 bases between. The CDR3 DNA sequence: TGTGCCAGCAGCGTAGCTCTCGGGGGCTGGGGAGATACGCAGTATTTT. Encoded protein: CASSVALGGWGDTQYF.

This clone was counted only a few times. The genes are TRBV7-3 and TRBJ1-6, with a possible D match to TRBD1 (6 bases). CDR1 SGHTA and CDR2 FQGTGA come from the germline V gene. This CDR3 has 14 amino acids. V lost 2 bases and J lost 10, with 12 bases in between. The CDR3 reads CASSLGGHSSPLHF. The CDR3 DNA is TGTGCCAGCAGCTTAGGGGGACACAGCTCACCCCTCCACTTT.

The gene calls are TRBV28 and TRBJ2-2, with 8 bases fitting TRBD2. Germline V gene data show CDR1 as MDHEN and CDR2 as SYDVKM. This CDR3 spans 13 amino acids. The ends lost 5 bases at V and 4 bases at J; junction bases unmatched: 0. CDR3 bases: TGTGCCAGCAGTAGCGGGAGCACCGGGGAGCTGTTTTTT. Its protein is CASSSGSTGELFF.